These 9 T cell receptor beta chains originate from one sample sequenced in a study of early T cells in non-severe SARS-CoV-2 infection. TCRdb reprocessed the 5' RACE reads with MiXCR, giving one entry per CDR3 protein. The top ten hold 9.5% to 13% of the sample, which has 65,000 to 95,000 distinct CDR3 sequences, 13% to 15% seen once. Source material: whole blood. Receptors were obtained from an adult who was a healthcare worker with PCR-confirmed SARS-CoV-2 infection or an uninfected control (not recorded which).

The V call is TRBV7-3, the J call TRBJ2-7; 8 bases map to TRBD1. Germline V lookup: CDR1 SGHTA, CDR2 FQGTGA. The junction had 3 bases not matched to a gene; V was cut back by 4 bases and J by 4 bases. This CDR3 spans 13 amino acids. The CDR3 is CASSSGGGYEQYF. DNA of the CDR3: TGTGCCAGCAGCTCAGGGGGCGGATACGAGCAGTACTTC.

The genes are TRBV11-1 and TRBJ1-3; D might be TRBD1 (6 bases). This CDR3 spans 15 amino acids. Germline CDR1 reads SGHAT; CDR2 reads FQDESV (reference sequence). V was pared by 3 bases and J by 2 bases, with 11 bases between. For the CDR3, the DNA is TGTGCCAGCAGCTTCCTACAGGGAACTGGAAACACCATATATTTT. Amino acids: CASSFLQGTGNTIYF.

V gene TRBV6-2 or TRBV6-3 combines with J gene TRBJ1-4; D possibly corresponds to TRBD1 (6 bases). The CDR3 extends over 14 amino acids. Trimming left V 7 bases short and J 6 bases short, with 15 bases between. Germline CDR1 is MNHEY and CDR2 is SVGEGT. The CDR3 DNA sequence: TGTGCCAGCAACCCCAGGGGCGGCTATGAAAAACTGTTTTTT. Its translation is CASNPRGGYEKLFF.

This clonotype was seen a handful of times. CDR3 DNA: TGTGCCAGCAGCGTAGTAGCGGGGGGGCAGGATACGCAGTATTTT. Its translation: CASSVVAGGQDTQYF. V usage is TRBV9 and J usage is TRBJ2-3; 11 bases align to TRBD2. Looked up from germline, CDR1 is SGDLS and CDR2 is YYNGEE. This CDR3 spans 15 amino acids. V dropped 0 bases and J dropped 6; count of bases not matched to a gene: 3.

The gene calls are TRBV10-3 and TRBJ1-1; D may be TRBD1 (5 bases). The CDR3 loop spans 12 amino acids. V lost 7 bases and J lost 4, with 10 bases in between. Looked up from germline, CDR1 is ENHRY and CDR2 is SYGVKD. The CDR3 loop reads CAIKRGSTEAFF. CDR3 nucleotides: TGTGCCATCAAACGGGGGAGCACTGAAGCTTTCTTT.

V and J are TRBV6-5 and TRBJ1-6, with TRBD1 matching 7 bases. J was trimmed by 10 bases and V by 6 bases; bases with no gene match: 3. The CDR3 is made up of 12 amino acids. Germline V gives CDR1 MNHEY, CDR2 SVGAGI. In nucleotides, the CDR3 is TGTGCCAGCAGCCAGGGGGGCTCACCCCTCCACTTT. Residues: CASSQGGSPLHF.

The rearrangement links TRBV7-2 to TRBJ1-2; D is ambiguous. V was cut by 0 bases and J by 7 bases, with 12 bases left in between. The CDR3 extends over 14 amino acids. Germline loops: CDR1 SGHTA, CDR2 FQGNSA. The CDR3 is CASSLAADLSGYTF. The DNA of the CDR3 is TGTGCCAGCAGCTTAGCGGCGGATCTCTCTGGCTACACCTTC.

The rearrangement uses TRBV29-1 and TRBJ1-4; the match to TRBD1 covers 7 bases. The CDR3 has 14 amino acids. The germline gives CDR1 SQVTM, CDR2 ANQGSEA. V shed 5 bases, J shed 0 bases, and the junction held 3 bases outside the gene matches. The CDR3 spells CSVYRGSTNEKLFF. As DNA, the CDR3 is TGCAGCGTTTACAGGGGTTCAACTAATGAAAAACTGTTTTTT.

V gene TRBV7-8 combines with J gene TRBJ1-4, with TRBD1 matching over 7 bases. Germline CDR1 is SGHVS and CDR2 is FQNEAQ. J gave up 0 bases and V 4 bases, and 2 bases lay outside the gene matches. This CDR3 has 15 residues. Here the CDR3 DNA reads TGTGCCAGCAGCTCGGGACAGTCAACTAATGAAAAACTGTTTTTT. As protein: CASSSGQSTNEKLFF.